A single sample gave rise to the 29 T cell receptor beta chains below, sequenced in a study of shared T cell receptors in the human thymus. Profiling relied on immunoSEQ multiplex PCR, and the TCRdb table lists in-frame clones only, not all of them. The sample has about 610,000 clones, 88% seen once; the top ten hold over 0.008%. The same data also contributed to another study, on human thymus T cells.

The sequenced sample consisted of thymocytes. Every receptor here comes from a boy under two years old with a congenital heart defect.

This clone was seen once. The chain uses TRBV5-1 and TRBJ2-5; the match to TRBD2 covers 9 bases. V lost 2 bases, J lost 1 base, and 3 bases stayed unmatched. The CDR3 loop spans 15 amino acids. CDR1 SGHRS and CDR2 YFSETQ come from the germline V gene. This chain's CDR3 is CASSLRLAAQETQYF. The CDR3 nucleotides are TGCGCCAGCAGCTTACGACTAGCGGCCCAAGAGACCCAGTACTTC.

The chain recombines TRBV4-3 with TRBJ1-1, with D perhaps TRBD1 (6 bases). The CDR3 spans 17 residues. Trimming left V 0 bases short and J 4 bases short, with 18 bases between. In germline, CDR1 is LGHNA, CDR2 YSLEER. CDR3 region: CASSQDGQGTRGTEAFF. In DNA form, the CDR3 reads TGCGCCAGCAGCCAAGATGGGCAGGGGACGAGGGGCACTGAAGCTTTCTTT.

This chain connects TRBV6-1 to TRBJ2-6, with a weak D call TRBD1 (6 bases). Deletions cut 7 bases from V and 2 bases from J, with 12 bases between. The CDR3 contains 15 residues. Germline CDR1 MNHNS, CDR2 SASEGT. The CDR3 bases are TGTGCCAGCACTGAGCCAGGGGCTGGGGCCAACGTCCTGACTTTC. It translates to CASTEPGAGANVLTF.

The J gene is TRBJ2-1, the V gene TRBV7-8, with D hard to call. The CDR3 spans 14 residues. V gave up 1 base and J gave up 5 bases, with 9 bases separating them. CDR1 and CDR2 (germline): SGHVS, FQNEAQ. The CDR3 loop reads CASSLVFRDNEQFF. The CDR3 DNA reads TGTGCCAGCAGCTTAGTTTTCCGGGACAATGAGCAGTTCTTC.

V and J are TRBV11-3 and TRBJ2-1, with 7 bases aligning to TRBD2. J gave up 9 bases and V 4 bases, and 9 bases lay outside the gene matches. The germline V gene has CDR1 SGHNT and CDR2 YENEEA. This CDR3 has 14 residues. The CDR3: CASSSPGAGAEQFF. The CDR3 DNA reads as TGTGCCAGCAGCTCGCCCGGGGCGGGAGCTGAGCAGTTCTTC.

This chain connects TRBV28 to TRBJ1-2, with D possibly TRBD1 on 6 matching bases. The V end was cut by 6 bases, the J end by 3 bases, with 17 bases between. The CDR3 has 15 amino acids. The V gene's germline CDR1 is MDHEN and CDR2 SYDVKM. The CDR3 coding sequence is TGTGCCAGCAGCAGCCACAGGGATGGGGACTATGGCTACACCTTC. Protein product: CASSSHRDGDYGYTF.

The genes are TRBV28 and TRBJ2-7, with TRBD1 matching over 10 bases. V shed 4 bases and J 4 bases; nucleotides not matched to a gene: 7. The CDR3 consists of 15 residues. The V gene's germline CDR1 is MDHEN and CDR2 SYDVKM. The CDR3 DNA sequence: TGTGCCAGCAGTTCGCCGGACAGGGGGAGATACGAGCAGTACTTC. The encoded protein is CASSSPDRGRYEQYF.

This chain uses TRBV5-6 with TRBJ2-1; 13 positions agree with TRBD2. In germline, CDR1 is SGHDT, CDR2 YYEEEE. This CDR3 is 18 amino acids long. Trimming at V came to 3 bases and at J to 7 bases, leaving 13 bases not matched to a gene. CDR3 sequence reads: CASSCGLAGVGRINEQFF. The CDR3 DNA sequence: TGTGCCAGCAGCTGTGGACTAGCGGGAGTCGGGAGGATTAATGAGCAGTTCTTC.

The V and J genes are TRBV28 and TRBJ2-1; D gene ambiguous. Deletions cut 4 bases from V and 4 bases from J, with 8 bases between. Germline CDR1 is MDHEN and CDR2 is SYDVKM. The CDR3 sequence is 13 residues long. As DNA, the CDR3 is TGTGCCAGCAGTTACAAGCGATACAATGAGCAGTTCTTC. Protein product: CASSYKRYNEQFF.

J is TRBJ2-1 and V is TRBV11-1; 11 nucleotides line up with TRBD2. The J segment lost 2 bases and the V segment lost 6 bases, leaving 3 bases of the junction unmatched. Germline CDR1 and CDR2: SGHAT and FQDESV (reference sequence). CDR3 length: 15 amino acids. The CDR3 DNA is TGTGCCAGCAGTCTTAGCGGGAGGGCCTACAATGAGCAGTTCTTC. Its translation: CASSLSGRAYNEQFF.

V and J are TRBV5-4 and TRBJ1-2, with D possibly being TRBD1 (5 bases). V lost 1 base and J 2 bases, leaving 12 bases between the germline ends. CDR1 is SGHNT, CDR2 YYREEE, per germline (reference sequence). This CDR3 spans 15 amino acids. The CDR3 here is CASSLREGPNYGYTF. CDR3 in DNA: TGTGCCAGCAGCTTGAGGGAGGGGCCGAACTATGGCTACACCTTC.

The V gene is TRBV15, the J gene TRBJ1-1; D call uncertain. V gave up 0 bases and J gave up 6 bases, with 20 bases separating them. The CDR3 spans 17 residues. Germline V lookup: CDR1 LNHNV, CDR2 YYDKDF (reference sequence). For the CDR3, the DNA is TGTGCCACCAGCAGAGACGTGATCCGGAGACCTAACGCTGAAGCTTTCTTT. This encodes CATSRDVIRRPNAEAFF.

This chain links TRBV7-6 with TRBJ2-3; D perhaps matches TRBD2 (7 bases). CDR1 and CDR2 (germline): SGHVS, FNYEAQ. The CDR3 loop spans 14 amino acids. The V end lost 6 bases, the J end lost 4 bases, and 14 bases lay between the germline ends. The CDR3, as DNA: TGTGCCAGCAGAGGGAAAGGGGGGGCAGATACGCAGTATTTT. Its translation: CASRGKGGADTQYF.

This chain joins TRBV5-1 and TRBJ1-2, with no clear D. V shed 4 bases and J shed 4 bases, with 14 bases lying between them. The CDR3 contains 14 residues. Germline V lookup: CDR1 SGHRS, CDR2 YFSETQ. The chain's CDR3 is CASSPGSRSYGYTF. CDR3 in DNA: TGCGCCAGCAGCCCCGGGTCGCGAAGCTATGGCTACACCTTC.

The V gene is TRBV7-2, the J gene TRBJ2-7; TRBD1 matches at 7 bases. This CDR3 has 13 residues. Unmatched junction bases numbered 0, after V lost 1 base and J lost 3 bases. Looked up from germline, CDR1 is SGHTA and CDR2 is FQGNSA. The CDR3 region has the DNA TGTGCCAGCAGCTTAGGGGACAGCTACGAGCAGTACTTC. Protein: CASSLGDSYEQYF. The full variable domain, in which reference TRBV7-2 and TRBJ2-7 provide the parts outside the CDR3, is GAGVSQSPSNKVTEKGKDVELRCDPISGHTALYWYRQSLGQGLEFLIYFQGNSAPDKSGLPSDRFSAERTGGSVSTLTIQRTQQEDSAVYLCASSLGDSYEQYFGPGTRLTVT.

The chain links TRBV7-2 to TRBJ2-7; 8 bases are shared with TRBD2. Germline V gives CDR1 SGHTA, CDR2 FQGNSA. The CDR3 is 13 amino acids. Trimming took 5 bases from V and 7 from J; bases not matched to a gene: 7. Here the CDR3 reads CASSTGGAGEQYF. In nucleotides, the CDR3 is TGTGCCAGCAGCACGGGGGGGGCGGGGGAGCAGTACTTC.

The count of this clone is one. CDR3 amino acids: CASGGDTGANVLTF. CDR3 bases: TGTGCCAGCGGGGGGGATACTGGGGCCAACGTCCTGACTTTC. The chain carries TRBV19 and TRBJ2-6; 8 nucleotides align to TRBD2. The ends lost 9 bases at V and 2 bases at J; junction bases unmatched: 3. Germline V gene lookup returns CDR1 LNHDA and CDR2 SQIVND (reference sequence). The CDR3 consists of 14 residues.

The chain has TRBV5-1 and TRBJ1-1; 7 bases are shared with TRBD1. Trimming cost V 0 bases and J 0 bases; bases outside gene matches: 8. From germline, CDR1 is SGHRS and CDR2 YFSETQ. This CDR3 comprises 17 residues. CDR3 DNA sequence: TGCGCCAGCAGCTTGGAGGGGGCCGGGGGCATGAACACTGAAGCTTTCTTT. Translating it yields CASSLEGAGGMNTEAFF.

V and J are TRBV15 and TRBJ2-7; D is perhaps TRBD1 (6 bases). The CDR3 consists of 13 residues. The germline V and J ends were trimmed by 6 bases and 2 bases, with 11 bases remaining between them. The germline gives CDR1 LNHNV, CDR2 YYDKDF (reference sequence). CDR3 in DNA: TGTGCCACCAGAGGGACATACGCCTACGAGCAGTACTTC. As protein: CATRGTYAYEQYF.

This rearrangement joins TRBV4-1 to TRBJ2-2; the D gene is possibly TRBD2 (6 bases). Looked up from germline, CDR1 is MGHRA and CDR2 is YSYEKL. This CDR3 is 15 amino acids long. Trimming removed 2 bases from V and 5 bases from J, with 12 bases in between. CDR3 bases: TGCGCCAGCAGCCAATTTCCGGGAGAAACCGGGGAGCTGTTTTTT. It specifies CASSQFPGETGELFF.

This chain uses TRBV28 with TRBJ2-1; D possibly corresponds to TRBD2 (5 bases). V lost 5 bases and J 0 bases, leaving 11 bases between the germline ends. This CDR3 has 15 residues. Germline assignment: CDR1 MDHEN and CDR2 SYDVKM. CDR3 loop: CASSLSDASYNEQFF. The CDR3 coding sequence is TGTGCCAGCAGTCTTAGCGACGCCTCCTACAATGAGCAGTTCTTC.

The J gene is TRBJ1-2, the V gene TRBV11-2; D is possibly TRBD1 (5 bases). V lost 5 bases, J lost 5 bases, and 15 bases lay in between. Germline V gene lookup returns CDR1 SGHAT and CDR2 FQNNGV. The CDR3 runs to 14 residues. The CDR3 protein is CASSHRPGRYGYTF. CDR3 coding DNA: TGTGCCAGCAGCCACCGGCCAGGGCGATATGGCTACACCTTC. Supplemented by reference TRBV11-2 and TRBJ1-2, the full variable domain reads EAGVAQSPRYKIIEKRQSVAFWCNPISGHATLYWYQQILGQGPKLLIQFQNNGVVDDSQLPKDRFSAERLKGVDSTLKIQPAKLEDSAVYLCASSHRPGRYGYTFGSGTRLTVV.

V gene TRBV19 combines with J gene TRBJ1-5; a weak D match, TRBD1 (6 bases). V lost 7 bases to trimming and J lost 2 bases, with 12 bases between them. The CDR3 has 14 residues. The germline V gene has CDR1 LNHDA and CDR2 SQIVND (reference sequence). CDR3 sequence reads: CASTERQGNQPQHF. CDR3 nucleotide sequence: TGTGCCAGTACCGAACGACAGGGCAATCAGCCCCAGCATTTT.

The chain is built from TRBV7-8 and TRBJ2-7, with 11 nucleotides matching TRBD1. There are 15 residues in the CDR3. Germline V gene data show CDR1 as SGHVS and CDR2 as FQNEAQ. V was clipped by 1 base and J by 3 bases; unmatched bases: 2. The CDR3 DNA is TGTGCCAGCAGCTTAGATGGGACAGGGGGCTACGAGCAGTACTTC. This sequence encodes CASSLDGTGGYEQYF.

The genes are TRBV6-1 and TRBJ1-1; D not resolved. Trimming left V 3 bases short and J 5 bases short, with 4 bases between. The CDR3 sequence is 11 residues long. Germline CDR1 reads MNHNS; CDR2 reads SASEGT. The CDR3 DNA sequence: TGTGCCAGCAGTGAGAGGACTGAAGCTTTCTTT. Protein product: CASSERTEAFF.

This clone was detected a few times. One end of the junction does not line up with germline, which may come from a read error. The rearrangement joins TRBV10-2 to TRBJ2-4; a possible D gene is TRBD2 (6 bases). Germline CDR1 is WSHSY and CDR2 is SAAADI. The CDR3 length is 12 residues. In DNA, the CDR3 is TGCGCCAGCAGTGAGTCGGGGCGGGAAAGGAACTTC. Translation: CASSESGRERNF.

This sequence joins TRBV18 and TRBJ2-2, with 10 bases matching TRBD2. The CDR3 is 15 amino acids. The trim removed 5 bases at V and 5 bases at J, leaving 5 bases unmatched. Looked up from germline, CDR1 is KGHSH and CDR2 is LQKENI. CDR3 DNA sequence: TGTGCCAGCTCAGCTAGCGGGAGTGGGACCGGGGAGCTGTTTTTT. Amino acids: CASSASGSGTGELFF.

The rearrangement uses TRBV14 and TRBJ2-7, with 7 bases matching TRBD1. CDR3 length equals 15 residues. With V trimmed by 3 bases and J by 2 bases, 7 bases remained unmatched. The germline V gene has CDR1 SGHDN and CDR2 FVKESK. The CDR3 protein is CASSHQLTGPYEQYF. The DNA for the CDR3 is TGTGCCAGCAGCCACCAGCTGACAGGGCCCTACGAGCAGTACTTC.

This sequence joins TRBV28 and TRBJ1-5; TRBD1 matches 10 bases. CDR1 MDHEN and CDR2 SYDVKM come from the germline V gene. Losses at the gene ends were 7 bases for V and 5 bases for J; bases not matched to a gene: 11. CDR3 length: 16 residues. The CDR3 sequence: CASTGPGQGKDQPQHF. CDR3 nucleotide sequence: TGTGCCAGCACTGGTCCGGGACAGGGGAAGGATCAGCCCCAGCATTTT.